This TCR beta chain was retrieved from a study of response to subunit inactivated influenza vaccine. TCRdb itself ran the RT-PCR reads through MiXCR, one entry per CDR3 protein. The profile shows about 160,000 distinct CDR3 sequences, over 8.5% of them singletons. In its sample, this clonotype was seen many times. The CDR3 has 15 residues. Trimming removed 2 bases from V and 6 bases from J, with 14 bases in between. The germline CDR1 and CDR2 sequences are KGHSH and LQKENI. The receptor was isolated from a man in his fifties or sixties who received an inactivated influenza vaccine. Material: CD8+ T cells sorted from PBMCs, obtained 23 to 25 months after vaccination. V and J are TRBV18 and TRBJ2-1; D possibly corresponds to TRBD2 (7 bases). Here the CDR3 DNA reads TGTGCCAGCTCACCAACGCCAGGGGAGGGCAATGAGCAGTTCTTC. This encodes CASSPTPGEGNEQFF.